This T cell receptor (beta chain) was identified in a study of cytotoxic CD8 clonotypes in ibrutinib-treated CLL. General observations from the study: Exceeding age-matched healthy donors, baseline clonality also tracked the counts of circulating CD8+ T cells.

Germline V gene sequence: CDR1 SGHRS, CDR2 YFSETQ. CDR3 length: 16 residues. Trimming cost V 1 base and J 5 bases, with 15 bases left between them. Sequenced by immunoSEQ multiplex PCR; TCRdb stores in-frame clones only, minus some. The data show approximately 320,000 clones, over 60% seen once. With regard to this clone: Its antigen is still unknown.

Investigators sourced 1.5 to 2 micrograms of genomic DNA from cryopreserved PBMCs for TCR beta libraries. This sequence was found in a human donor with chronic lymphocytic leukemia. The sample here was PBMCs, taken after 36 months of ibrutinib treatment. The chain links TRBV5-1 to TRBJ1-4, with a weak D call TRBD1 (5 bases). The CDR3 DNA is TGCGCCAGCAGCTTGAAAGGGTTCGGGGGGAATGAAAAACTGTTTTTT. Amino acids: CASSLKGFGGNEKLFF.